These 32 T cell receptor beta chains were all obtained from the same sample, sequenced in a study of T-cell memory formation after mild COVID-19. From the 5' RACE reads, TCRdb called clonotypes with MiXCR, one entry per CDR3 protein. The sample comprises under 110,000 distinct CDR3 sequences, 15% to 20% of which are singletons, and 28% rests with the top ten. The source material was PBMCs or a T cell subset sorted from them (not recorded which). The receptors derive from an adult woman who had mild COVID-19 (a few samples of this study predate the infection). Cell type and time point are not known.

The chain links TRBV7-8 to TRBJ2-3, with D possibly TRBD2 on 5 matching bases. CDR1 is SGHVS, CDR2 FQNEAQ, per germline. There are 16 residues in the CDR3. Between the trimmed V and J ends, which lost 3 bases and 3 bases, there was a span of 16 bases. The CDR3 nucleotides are TGTGCCAGCAGCTTGAGGACTGACGAAATTACAGATACGCAGTATTTT. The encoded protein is CASSLRTDEITDTQYF.

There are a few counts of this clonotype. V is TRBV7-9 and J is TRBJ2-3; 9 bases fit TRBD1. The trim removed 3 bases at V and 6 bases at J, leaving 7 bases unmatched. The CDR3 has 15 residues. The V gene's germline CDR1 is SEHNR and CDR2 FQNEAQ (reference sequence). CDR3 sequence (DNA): TGTGCCAGCAGCTTGGTACAGGGGGCGGGGGATACGCAGTATTTT. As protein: CASSLVQGAGDTQYF. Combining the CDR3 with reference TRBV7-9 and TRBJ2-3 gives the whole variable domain DTGVSQNPRHKITKRGQNVTFRCDPISEHNRLYWYRQTLGQGPEFLTYFQNEAQLEKSRLLSDRFSAERPKGSFSTLEIQRTEQGDSAMYLCASSLVQGAGDTQYFGPGTRLTVL.

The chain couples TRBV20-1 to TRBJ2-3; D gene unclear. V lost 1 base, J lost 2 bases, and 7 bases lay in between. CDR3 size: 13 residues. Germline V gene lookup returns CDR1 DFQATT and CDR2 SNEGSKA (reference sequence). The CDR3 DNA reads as TGCAGTGCTAGAGTGTCTTCCACAGATACGCAGTATTTT. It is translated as CSARVSSTDTQYF.

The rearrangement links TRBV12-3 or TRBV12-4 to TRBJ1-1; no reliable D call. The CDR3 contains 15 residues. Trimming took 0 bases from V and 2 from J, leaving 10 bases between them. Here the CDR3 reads CASSLAENRNTEAFF. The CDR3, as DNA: TGTGCCAGCAGTTTAGCGGAGAATAGAAACACTGAAGCTTTCTTT.

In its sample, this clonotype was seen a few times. The CDR3 spells CASRDGSYEQYF. Written as DNA, the CDR3 is TGTGCCAGCCGGGACGGTTCCTACGAGCAGTACTTC. This sequence joins TRBV12-3 or TRBV12-4 and TRBJ2-7; D may be TRBD1 or TRBD2 (5 bases each). Trimming removed 8 bases from V and 1 base from J, with 9 bases in between. This CDR3 contains 12 residues.

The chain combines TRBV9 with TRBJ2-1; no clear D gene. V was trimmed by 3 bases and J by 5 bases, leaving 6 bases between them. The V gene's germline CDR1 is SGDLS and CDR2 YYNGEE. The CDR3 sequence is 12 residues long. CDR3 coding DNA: TGTGCCAGCAGCGGGGGAAACAATGAGCAGTTCTTC. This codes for CASSGGNNEQFF.

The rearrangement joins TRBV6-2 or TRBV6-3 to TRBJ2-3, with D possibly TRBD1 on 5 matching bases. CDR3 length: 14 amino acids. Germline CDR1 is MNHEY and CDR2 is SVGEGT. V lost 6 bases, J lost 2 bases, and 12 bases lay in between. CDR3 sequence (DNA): TGTGCCAGCAGACAGGAAGGCATCACAGATACGCAGTATTTT. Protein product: CASRQEGITDTQYF.

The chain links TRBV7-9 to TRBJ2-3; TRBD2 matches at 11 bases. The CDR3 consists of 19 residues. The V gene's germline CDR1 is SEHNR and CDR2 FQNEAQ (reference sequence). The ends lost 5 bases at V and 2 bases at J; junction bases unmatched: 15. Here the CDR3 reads CASSGPTSGGSLPTDTQYF. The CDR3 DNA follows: TGTGCCAGCAGCGGTCCAACTAGCGGGGGATCACTCCCCACAGATACGCAGTATTTT.

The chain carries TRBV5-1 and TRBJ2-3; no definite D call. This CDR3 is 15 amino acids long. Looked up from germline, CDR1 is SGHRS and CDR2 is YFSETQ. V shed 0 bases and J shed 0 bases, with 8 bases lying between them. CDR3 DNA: TGCGCCAGCAGCTTGGCCTTTGGGAGCACAGATACGCAGTATTTT. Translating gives CASSLAFGSTDTQYF.

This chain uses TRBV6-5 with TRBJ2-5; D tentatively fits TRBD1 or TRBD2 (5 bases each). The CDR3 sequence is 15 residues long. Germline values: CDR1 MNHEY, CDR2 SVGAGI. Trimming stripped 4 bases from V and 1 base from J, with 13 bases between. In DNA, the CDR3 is TGTGCCAGCAGTTCCCGGGACCGCCTCCAAGAGACCCAGTACTTC. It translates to CASSSRDRLQETQYF.

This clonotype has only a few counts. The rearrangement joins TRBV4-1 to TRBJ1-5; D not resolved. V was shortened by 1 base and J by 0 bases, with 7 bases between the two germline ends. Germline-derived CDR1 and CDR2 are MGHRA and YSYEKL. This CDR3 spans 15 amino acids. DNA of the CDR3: TGCGCCAGCAGCCAAGGACATCTTAGCAATCAGCCCCAGCATTTT. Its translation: CASSQGHLSNQPQHF.

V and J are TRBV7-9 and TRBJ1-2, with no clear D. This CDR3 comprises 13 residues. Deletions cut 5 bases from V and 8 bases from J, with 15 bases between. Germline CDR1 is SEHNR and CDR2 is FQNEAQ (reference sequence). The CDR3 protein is CASSLGVSQGYTF. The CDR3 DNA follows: TGTGCCAGCAGCCTAGGAGTTTCACAAGGCTACACCTTC.

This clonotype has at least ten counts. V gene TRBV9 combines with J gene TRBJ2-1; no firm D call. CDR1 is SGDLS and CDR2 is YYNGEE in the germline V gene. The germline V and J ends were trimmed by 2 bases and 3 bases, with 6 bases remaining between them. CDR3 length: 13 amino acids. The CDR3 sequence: CASSVGHYNEQFF. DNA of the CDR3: TGTGCCAGCAGCGTGGGTCACTACAATGAGCAGTTCTTC.

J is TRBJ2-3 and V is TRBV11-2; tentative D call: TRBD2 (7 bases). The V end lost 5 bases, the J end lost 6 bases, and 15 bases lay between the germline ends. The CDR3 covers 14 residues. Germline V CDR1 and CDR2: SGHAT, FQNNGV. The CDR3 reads CASSPLGGGDTQYF. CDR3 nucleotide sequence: TGTGCCAGCAGCCCCCTAGGGGGGGGGGATACGCAGTATTTT.

In DNA, the CDR3 is TGTGCCAGCTCACCACCTGCAGTTAACACCGGGGAGCTGTTTTTT. Translating it yields CASSPPAVNTGELFF. The chain has TRBV18 and TRBJ2-2; D gene uncertain. CDR1 is KGHSH, CDR2 LQKENI, per germline. V shed 0 bases and J shed 2 bases, with 7 bases lying between them. The CDR3 has 15 residues.

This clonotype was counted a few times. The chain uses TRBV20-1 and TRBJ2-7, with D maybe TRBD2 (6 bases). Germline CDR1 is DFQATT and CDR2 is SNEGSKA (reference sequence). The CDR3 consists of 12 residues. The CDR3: CSAGGASYEQYF. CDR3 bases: TGCAGCGCCGGCGGGGCATCCTACGAGCAGTACTTC.

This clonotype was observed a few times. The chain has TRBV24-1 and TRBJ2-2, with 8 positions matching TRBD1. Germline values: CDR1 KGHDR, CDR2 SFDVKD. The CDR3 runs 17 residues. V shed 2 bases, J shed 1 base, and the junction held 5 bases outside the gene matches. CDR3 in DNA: TGTGCCACCAGTGATTATATTGGGACAGGGAACACCGGGGAGCTGTTTTTT. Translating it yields CATSDYIGTGNTGELFF.

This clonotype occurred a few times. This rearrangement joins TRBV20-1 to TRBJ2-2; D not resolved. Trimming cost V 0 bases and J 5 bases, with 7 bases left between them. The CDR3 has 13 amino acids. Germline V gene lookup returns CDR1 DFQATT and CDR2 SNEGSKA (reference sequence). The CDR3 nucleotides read TGCAGTGCTAGAGATCTAGGAACCGGGGAGCTGTTTTTT. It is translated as CSARDLGTGELFF.

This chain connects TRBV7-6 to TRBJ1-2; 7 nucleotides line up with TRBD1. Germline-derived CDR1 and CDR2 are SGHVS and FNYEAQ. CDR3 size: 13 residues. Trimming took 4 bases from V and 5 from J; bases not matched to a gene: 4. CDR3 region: CASSSGDSYGYTF. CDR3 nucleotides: TGTGCCAGCAGCTCAGGGGACAGTTATGGCTACACCTTC.

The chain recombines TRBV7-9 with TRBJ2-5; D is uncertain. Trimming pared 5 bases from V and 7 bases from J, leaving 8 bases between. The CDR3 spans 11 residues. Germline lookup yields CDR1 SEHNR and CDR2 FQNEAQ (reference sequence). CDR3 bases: TGTGCCAGCAGCCTTAGCCGGACCCAGTACTTC. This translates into CASSLSRTQYF.

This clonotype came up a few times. CDR3 nucleotide sequence: TGTGCCAGCGGCGGCGGTGGAACTGAAGCTTTCTTT. It translates to CASGGGGTEAFF. This rearrangement joins TRBV3-1 to TRBJ1-1, with D uncertain. Germline assignment: CDR1 LGHDT and CDR2 YNNKEL (reference sequence). The CDR3 spans 12 residues. With 8 bases removed from V and 5 bases from J, the gap between germline ends came to 12 bases.

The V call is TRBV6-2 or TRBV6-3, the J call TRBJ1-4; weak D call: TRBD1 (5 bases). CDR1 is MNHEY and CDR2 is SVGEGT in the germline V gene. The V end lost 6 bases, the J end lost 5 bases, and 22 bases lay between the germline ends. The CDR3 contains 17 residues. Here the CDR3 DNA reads TGTGCCAGCAGCCAGACAGAGAACCTCGTCCGAAATGAAAAACTGTTTTTT. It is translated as CASSQTENLVRNEKLFF.

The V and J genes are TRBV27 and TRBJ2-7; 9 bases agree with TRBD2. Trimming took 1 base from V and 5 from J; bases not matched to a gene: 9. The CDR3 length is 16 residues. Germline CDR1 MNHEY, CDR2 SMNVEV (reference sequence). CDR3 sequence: CASSLFLVREGDEQYF. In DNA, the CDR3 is TGTGCCAGCAGTTTATTCCTTGTGCGGGAGGGGGACGAGCAGTACTTC.

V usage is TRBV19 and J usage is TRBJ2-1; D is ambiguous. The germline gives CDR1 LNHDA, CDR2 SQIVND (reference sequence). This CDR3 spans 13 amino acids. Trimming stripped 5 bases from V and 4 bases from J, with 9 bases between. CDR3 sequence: CASSPQPYNEQFF. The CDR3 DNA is TGTGCCAGTAGTCCTCAACCTTACAATGAGCAGTTCTTC.

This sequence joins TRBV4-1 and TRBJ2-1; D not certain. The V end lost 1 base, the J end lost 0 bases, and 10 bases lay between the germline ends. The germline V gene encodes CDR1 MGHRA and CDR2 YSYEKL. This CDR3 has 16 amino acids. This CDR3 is CASSQVLGSSYNEQFF. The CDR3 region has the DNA TGCGCCAGCAGCCAAGTTCTAGGGTCCTCCTACAATGAGCAGTTCTTC.

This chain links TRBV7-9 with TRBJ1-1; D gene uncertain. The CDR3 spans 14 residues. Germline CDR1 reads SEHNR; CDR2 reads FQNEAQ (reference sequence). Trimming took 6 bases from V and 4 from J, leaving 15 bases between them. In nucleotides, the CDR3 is TGTGCCAGCAGATTCCCTAAGACGGGCACTGAAGCTTTCTTT. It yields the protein CASRFPKTGTEAFF.

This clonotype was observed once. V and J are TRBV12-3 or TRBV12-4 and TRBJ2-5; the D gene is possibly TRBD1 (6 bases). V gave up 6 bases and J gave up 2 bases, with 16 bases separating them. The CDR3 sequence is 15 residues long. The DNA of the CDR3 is TGTGCCAGCAGCCTACAGGGCGAGGAACAAGAGACCCAGTACTTC. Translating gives CASSLQGEEQETQYF.

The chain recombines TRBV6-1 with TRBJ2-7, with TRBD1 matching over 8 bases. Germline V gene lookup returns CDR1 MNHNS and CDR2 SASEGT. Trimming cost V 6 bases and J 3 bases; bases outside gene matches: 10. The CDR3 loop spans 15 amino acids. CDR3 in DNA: TGTGCCAGCAGGGGGTGGACAGGGCCCAACTACGAGCAGTACTTC. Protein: CASRGWTGPNYEQYF.

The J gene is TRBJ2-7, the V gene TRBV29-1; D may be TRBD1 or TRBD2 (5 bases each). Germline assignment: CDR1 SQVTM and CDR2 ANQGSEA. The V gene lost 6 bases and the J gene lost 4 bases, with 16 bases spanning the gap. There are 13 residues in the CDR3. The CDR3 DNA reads TGCAGCGTACTCCGGGACGGTGCTTACGAGCAGTACTTC. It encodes CSVLRDGAYEQYF.

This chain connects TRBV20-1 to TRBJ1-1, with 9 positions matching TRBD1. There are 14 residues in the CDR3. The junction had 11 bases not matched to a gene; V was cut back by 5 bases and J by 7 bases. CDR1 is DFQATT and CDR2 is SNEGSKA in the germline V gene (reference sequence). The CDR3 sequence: CSAGRPGQGREAFF. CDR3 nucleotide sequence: TGCAGTGCTGGAAGACCGGGACAGGGCCGTGAAGCTTTCTTT.

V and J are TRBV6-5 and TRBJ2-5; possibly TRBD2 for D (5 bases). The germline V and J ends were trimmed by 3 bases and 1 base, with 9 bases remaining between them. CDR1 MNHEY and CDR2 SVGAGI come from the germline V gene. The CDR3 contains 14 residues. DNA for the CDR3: TGTGCCAGCAGTTATGAGGGTTCCCAAGAGACCCAGTACTTC. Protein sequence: CASSYEGSQETQYF.

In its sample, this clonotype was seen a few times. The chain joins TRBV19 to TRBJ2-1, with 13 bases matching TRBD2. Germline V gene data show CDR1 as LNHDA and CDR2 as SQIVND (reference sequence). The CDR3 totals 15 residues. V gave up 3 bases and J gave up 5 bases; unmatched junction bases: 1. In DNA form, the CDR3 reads TGTGCCAGTAGTATGGGGACTAGCGGGGACAATGAGCAGTTCTTC. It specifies CASSMGTSGDNEQFF.